This T cell receptor beta chain was recorded in a study of shared clonotypes between healthy human individuals. Study summary: Contributing individuals were a couple of females and a few males aged 18 to 49.

This clone came up once. Its target is not known. Germline CDR1 and CDR2: MNHNS and SASEGT. The CDR3 runs 15 residues. V lost 1 base to trimming and J lost 3 bases, with 13 bases between them. Sequencing used immunoSEQ multiplex PCR; TCRdb keeps in-frame clones, though not all of them. Among around 480,000 clones listed, approximately 79% were seen once. Regarding the study as a whole: Limitation of the genetic and exposure-history diversity represented came from the few donors.

The source of this sequence is a woman in her forties in good health. Some clones in this sample may be carry-over from other donors' samples. The specimen was PBMCs. This chain uses TRBV6-1 with TRBJ2-7; no reliable D call. The CDR3 region is CASSEGGPPGYEQYF. CDR3 nucleotides: TGTGCCAGCAGTGAAGGGGGTCCTCCGGGCTACGAGCAGTACTTC.